The 14 T cell receptor beta chains listed next were all sequenced from one sample in a study of blood T cell repertoires in COVID-19. The method was immunoSEQ multiplex PCR; TCRdb's version includes in-frame clones alone and lacks a portion of them. The repertoire holds roughly 330,000 clones, with roughly 83% as singletons. The sequenced sample consisted of peripheral blood. Receptors were obtained from a woman between 50 and 59 years old with acute or convalescent COVID-19.

Here the CDR3 reads CASSQLTVNTEAFF. CDR3 bases: TGTGCCAGCAGCCAGTTGACAGTTAACACTGAAGCTTTCTTT. The chain employs TRBV3-1 (or the pseudogene TRBV3-2) and TRBJ1-1, with D maybe TRBD1 (5 bases). The germline V and J ends were trimmed by 3 bases and 2 bases, with 10 bases remaining between them. Germline loops: CDR1 LGHDT, CDR2 YNNKEL (reference sequence). The CDR3 runs 14 residues.

This clone showed up just a few times. V usage is TRBV3-1 (or the pseudogene TRBV3-2) and J usage is TRBJ1-1, with D unclear. The germline V gene encodes CDR1 LGHDT and CDR2 YNNKEL (reference sequence). This CDR3 is 12 amino acids long. V was shortened by 5 bases and J by 1 base, with 5 bases between the two germline ends. The CDR3: CASSFRNTEAFF. DNA of the CDR3: TGTGCCAGCAGCTTCAGGAACACTGAAGCTTTCTTT.

This chain uses TRBV3-1 (or the pseudogene TRBV3-2) with TRBJ1-2; TRBD1 is a possible D gene (6 bases). The V end lost 3 bases, the J end lost 2 bases, and 13 bases lay between the germline ends. The CDR3 covers 15 residues. CDR1 is LGHDT, CDR2 YNNKEL, per germline (reference sequence). DNA of the CDR3: TGTGCCAGCAGCCATGCCCATGGGACAAACTATGGCTACACCTTC. This gives the protein CASSHAHGTNYGYTF.

This chain uses TRBV7-3 with TRBJ1-5; perhaps TRBD1 as D (6 bases). Germline lookup yields CDR1 SGHTA and CDR2 FQGTGA. Trimming took off 2 bases at V and 0 bases at J, with 14 bases between the two ends. The CDR3 sequence is 17 residues long. The CDR3 DNA follows: TGTGCCAGCAGCTTAGGGGGCAGGGTGTATAGCAATCAGCCCCAGCATTTT. Encoded protein: CASSLGGRVYSNQPQHF.

The gene calls are TRBV28 and TRBJ1-3; no reliable D call. V lost 2 bases and J 4 bases, leaving 6 bases between the germline ends. Germline assignment: CDR1 MDHEN and CDR2 SYDVKM. CDR3 length: 13 residues. CDR3 sequence: CASSLTGGNTIYF. CDR3 in DNA: TGTGCCAGCAGTTTAACGGGGGGAAACACCATATATTTT. Filled out from reference TRBV28 and TRBJ1-3, the complete variable domain reads DVKVTQSSRYLVKRTGEKVFLECVQDMDHENMFWYRQDPGLGLRLIYFSYDVKMKEKGDIPEGYSVSREKKERFSLILESASTNQTSMYLCASSLTGGNTIYFGEGSWLTVV.

This clone was picked up one time. The V gene is TRBV2, the J gene TRBJ1-5, with 7 bases identical to TRBD1. Germline trimming cut 8 bases from V and 5 bases from J; bases unmatched to any gene: 9. CDR3 size: 14 residues. CDR1 SNHLY and CDR2 FYNNEI come from the germline V gene. Written as DNA, the CDR3 is TGTGCCAGCGGCCGGGACAGTCTAGATCAGCCCCAGCATTTT. Amino acids: CASGRDSLDQPQHF. Combining the CDR3 with reference TRBV2 and TRBJ1-5 gives the whole variable domain EPEVTQTPSHQVTQMGQEVILRCVPISNHLYFYWYRQILGQKVEFLVSFYNNEISEKSEIFDDQFSVERPDGSNFTLKIRSTKLEDSAMYFCASGRDSLDQPQHFGDGTRLSIL.

This clone was recorded once. CDR3 nucleotide sequence: TGTGCCAGCAGCTTAGAGTGGCAGACATCCTACGAGCAGTACTTC. This gives the protein CASSLEWQTSYEQYF. The V call is TRBV7-9, the J call TRBJ2-7; no clear D gene. Trimming pared 1 base from V and 1 base from J, leaving 11 bases between. Germline V gene data show CDR1 as SEHNR and CDR2 as FQNEAQ (reference sequence). The CDR3 has 15 amino acids. Together with reference TRBV7-9 and TRBJ2-7, the CDR3 gives the full variable domain: DTGVSQNPRHKITKRGQNVTFRCDPISEHNRLYWYRQTLGQGPEFLTYFQNEAQLEKSRLLSDRFSAERPKGSFSTLEIQRTEQGDSAMYLCASSLEWQTSYEQYFGPGTRLTVT.

The rearrangement links TRBV5-4 to TRBJ2-7; a possible D gene is TRBD2 (5 bases). There are 15 residues in the CDR3. Germline lookup yields CDR1 SGHNT and CDR2 YYREEE (reference sequence). Trimming pared 1 base from V and 3 bases from J, leaving 14 bases between. The CDR3 nucleotides are TGTGCCAGCAGCTTGTCACGGGATTATCTCTACGAGCAGTACTTC. Translating gives CASSLSRDYLYEQYF.

The chain has TRBV29-1 and TRBJ2-7; weak D call: TRBD2 (5 bases). The germline V gene encodes CDR1 SQVTM and CDR2 ANQGSEA. V was shortened by 1 base and J by 5 bases, with 27 bases between the two germline ends. The CDR3 extends over 18 amino acids. CDR3 sequence reads: CSVEGVLGPAEELDEQYF. The CDR3 DNA follows: TGCAGCGTTGAAGGGGTCCTTGGCCCCGCGGAGGAATTGGACGAGCAGTACTTC.

The chain joins TRBV10-3 to TRBJ2-1, with TRBD1 matching 7 bases. Unmatched junction bases numbered 11, after V lost 10 bases and J lost 8 bases. The CDR3 loop spans 13 amino acids. The germline CDR1 and CDR2 sequences are ENHRY and SYGVKD. In DNA form, the CDR3 reads TGTGCCACCGGAACAGGGGTTCGGGATGAGCAGTTCTTC. It translates to CATGTGVRDEQFF.

A word on this clone: Other nucleotide sequences from this sample produce the same CDR3. The genes are TRBV11-1 and TRBJ1-1, with 7 bases matching TRBD1. This CDR3 is 15 amino acids long. With 5 bases clipped from V and 0 bases from J, the junction kept 6 bases outside the gene matches. Germline assignment: CDR1 SGHAT and CDR2 FQDESV (reference sequence). CDR3: CASSDRDRLNTEAFF. The CDR3 coding sequence is TGTGCCAGCAGCGATCGGGACAGACTGAACACTGAAGCTTTCTTT.

The V and J genes are TRBV9 and TRBJ1-1; TRBD1 aligns across 7 bases. Germline loops: CDR1 SGDLS, CDR2 YYNGEE. This CDR3 is 13 amino acids long. The V segment lost 4 bases and the J segment 8 bases; nucleotides outside the gene matches: 8. This CDR3 reads CASSTRQGMEAFF. DNA of the CDR3: TGTGCCAGCAGCACTCGACAGGGAATGGAAGCTTTCTTT.

The CDR3 nucleotides read TGTGCCTGGGGACAGATTTATGGCTACACCTTC. Translating gives CAWGQIYGYTF. The chain joins TRBV30 to TRBJ1-2; D might be TRBD1 (6 bases). This CDR3 is built from 11 residues. Germline CDR1 reads GTSNPN; CDR2 reads SVGIG (reference sequence). Trimming took off 5 bases at V and 5 bases at J, with 9 bases between the two ends.

The chain has TRBV7-2 and TRBJ1-2; perhaps TRBD1 as D (6 bases). V dropped 2 bases and J dropped 2 bases, with 12 bases sitting between them. The CDR3 has 15 residues. The V gene's germline CDR1 is SGHTA and CDR2 FQGNSA. The CDR3 DNA is TGTGCCAGCAGCTTACACAATACAGGGAACTATGGCTACACCTTC. Translated, it gives CASSLHNTGNYGYTF.